The entry that follows covers one T cell receptor (beta chain) sequence. Its antigen is unknown. Each CDR3 protein is one row after TCRdb ran MiXCR on the 5' RACE reads. Of 150,000 to 200,000 distinct CDR3 sequences listed, roughly 6.4% are singletons. This record belongs to a study of T cells after yellow fever vaccination. Notes on the study in general: Post-booster repertoires again held most primary-vaccination clones (about 95% CD4, roughly 88% CD8).

Trimming removed 1 base from V and 5 bases from J, with 18 bases in between. The CDR3 is made up of 16 amino acids. Germline V lookup: CDR1 SGHKS, CDR2 YYEKEE (reference sequence). The sequences come from CD4+ T cells sorted from PBMCs, collected on the day of the first yellow fever vaccination. The chain is built from TRBV5-5 and TRBJ2-5; D call uncertain. This clonotype was sampled from a man younger than 30 who received the YFV17D yellow fever vaccine. CDR3 residues: CASSLWWRNAPETQYF. The CDR3 DNA follows: TGTGCCAGCAGCTTGTGGTGGCGCAACGCACCGGAGACCCAGTACTTC.